This T cell receptor (beta chain) was obtained from a study of CD8+ T cells in alopecia areata. Turning to the study itself: Treated patients were dosed with oral tofacitinib, taking 5 to 10 mg twice daily. Study-level points and caveats: Resident alphabeta T-cell populations of normal skin are likewise subject to sequencing in scalp samples.

Extracted from the samples, RNA was reverse transcribed into cDNA to serve as the sequencing template. Libraries were prepared by immunoSEQ multiplex PCR; TCRdb keeps only in-frame clonotypes and omits some of them. The sample consists of 150,000 to 200,000 clones, 50% to 70% of them appearing once. Lesional scalp tissue (obtained by punch biopsy) and peripheral blood were collected from alopecia areata patients. PBMC-derived CD4+ and CD8+ T cells were sorted. About this clone itself: Its target is unknown.

Sequenced material: CD4+ T cells sorted from blood, taken at week 0. This sequence was found in a human donor with alopecia areata.

The CDR3 DNA is TGTGCCTGGAGTGTCAGGGCAGAAAGCACAGATACGCAGTATTTT. It codes for CAWSVRAESTDTQYF. V gene TRBV30 combines with J gene TRBJ2-3; tentatively, D is TRBD1 (5 bases). This CDR3 has 15 residues. With 0 bases removed from V and 0 bases from J, the gap between germline ends came to 10 bases. Per the germline V gene, CDR1 is GTSNPN and CDR2 is SVGIG (reference sequence). The full variable domain, in which reference TRBV30 and TRBJ2-3 provide the parts outside the CDR3, is SQTIHQWPATLVQPVGSPLSLECTVEGTSNPNLYWYRQAAGRGLQLLFYSVGIGQISSEVPQNLSASRPQDRQFILSSKKLLLSDSGFYLCAWSVRAESTDTQYFGPGTRLTVL.